This TCR beta chain comes out of a study of T cells in tumors after PD-1 blockade. CDR3 length: 14 residues. The germline gives CDR1 KGHSH, CDR2 LQKENI. Trimming took off 3 bases at V and 1 base at J, with 9 bases between the two ends. Clones were read by immunoSEQ multiplex PCR, and TCRdb kept only the in-frame ones, dropping some. The profile shows tens of thousands of clones, over 65% of them singletons. This clone turned up a few times. The sequencing used PBMCs, collected after anti-PD-1 treatment. This clonotype originated in a human donor with basal cell carcinoma. V usage is TRBV18 and J usage is TRBJ1-1; D not certain. DNA of the CDR3: TGTGCCAGCTCACCGTTTGCACAGAACACTGAAGCTTTCTTT. Amino acids: CASSPFAQNTEAFF.